This TCR beta chain was obtained from a study of T cells after yellow fever vaccination. Study findings and constraints: In post-booster samples, most primary-vaccination clones reappeared (about 96% CD4, nearly 90% CD8). A faster peak, day 5 versus 15, was reached by the weaker secondary response.

The CDR3 is 14 amino acids. Per germline, CDR1 MDHEN and CDR2 SYDVKM. J gave up 5 bases and V 7 bases, and 9 bases lay outside the gene matches. Making TCR cDNA involved 5'RACE template switching, which added UMIs and a universal primer site. TCRdb re-analysed the 5' RACE reads in MiXCR, keeping a single row per CDR3 protein. The sample consists of some 500,000 distinct CDR3 sequences, 13% of them appearing once. A few counts support this clonotype. The target antigen is unknown. This receptor was identified in a young man who received the YFV17D yellow fever vaccine. V and J are TRBV28 and TRBJ2-3, with TRBD2 matching over 7 bases. The sequenced sample was PBMCs, obtained on the day of the yellow fever booster vaccination. Here the CDR3 DNA reads TGTGCCAGCACCCTGGGACTAAATAGAGATACGCAGTATTTT. Protein sequence: CASTLGLNRDTQYF.